This entry lists 2 T cell receptor beta chains sequenced from one sample in a study of CD8 T cells in ankylosing spondylitis. Whole-study findings and limits: Typical of ankylosing spondylitis blood, it appeared, was a TCR beta motif of fewer than ten highly homologous variants.

No antigens are known for them. MiXCR, applied by TCRdb to the 5' RACE reads, yields one record per CDR3 protein. The sample holds 700,000 or so distinct CDR3 sequences, around a fifth seen once. The sample taken for sequencing was blood, either unsorted or a sorted T cell fraction (not recorded which). The receptors originated from a male donor with ankylosing spondylitis.

This clonotype has only a few counts. This chain joins TRBV11-2 and TRBJ2-7; 9 nucleotides align to TRBD2. The V and J ends lost 4 bases and 3 bases, in that order; junction bases with no gene match: 7. This CDR3 comprises 15 residues. CDR1 and CDR2 (germline): SGHAT, FQNNGV. In nucleotides, the CDR3 is TGTGCCAGCAGCTCGAGACTAGCGGTGTTCTACGAGCAGTACTTC. It is translated as CASSSRLAVFYEQYF.

This clonotype was seen a handful of times. J is TRBJ1-1 and V is TRBV20-1, with 10 bases matching TRBD1. This CDR3 is built from 15 residues. Germline V gives CDR1 DFQATT, CDR2 SNEGSKA (reference sequence). V shed 3 bases and J 5 bases; nucleotides not matched to a gene: 9. The CDR3 spells CSASSQGTGVTEAFF. CDR3 in DNA: TGCAGTGCTAGTTCGCAGGGGACAGGGGTGACTGAAGCTTTCTTT.